Below, 16 T cell receptor beta chains from the same sample are listed, as sequenced in a study of blood T cell repertoires in COVID-19. This table comes from immunoSEQ multiplex PCR, and its TCRdb copy is limited to in-frame clones, with some not included. The sample includes 190,000 or so clones, around 90% of them seen just once. The sample consisted of peripheral blood. These receptors all come from a man aged 45 to 65 with acute or convalescent COVID-19.

The rearrangement links TRBV7-6 to TRBJ2-3, with 7 bases that match TRBD1. The CDR3 runs to 18 residues. V lost 5 bases to trimming and J lost 2 bases; unmatched junction nucleotides: 16. Germline V gives CDR1 SGHVS, CDR2 FNYEAQ. CDR3 amino acids: CASSPGGIGTGLTDTQYF. CDR3 coding DNA: TGTGCCAGCAGCCCAGGGGGAATTGGGACGGGGCTCACAGATACGCAGTATTTT.

This clone came up once. This chain links TRBV21-1 with TRBJ2-4; the tabulated D call, TRBD2, remains unverified against the DNA. TRBV21-1 is given as a pseudogene. The CDR3 sequence is 17 residues long. The CDR3 sequence: CASSKESSRRGKNIQYF. Here the CDR3 DNA reads TGTGCCAGCAGCAAAGAAAGTTCGAGGAGGGGTAAAAACATTCAGTACTTC.

A single count supports this clone. The chain uses TRBV13 and TRBJ2-1; 8 bases are shared with TRBD1. Trimming removed 1 base from V and 8 bases from J; junction bases left unmatched: 10. Germline V gives CDR1 PRHDT, CDR2 FYEKMQ (reference sequence). The CDR3 extends over 16 amino acids. This CDR3 reads CASSLAAGGFLDEQFF. CDR3 nucleotides: TGTGCCAGCAGCTTAGCTGCAGGGGGCTTTCTTGATGAGCAGTTCTTC.

This chain connects TRBV28 to TRBJ2-7; 8 bases map to TRBD2. The CDR3 is 16 amino acids. Germline V gene sequence: CDR1 MDHEN, CDR2 SYDVKM. The CDR3 nucleotides read TGTGCCAGCTGTTTATTTGGGGCGGGGGGACTGGGGGAGCAGTACGTC. Translation gives CASCLFGAGGLGEQYV.

A few counts support this clone. This chain uses TRBV7-2 with TRBJ1-3; D gene unclear. The CDR3 has 14 residues. Germline CDR1 and CDR2: SGHTA and FQGNSA. V was clipped by 3 bases and J by 9 bases, with 15 bases between them. CDR3 sequence: CASSLVPSGGTIYF. The CDR3 coding sequence is TGTGCCAGCAGCTTGGTCCCCTCCGGAGGCACCATATATTTT.

The V and J genes are TRBV4-3 and TRBJ1-5, with 9 bases that match TRBD1. The V segment lost 4 bases and the J segment 7 bases; nucleotides outside the gene matches: 5. Germline values: CDR1 LGHNA, CDR2 YSLEER. This CDR3 is 14 amino acids long. CDR3 DNA: TGCGCCAGCAGCCCGGGACAGGGAAAACAGCCCCAGCATTTT. It yields the protein CASSPGQGKQPQHF.

The rearrangement joins TRBV7-2 to TRBJ1-5; possible D gene TRBD1, 6 bases. From germline, CDR1 is SGHTA and CDR2 FQGNSA. V shed 1 base and J shed 6 bases, with 13 bases lying between them. The CDR3 totals 15 residues. The CDR3 loop is CASSLGSGGGQPQHF. The DNA of the CDR3 is TGTGCCAGCAGCTTAGGGTCGGGGGGCGGTCAGCCCCAGCATTTT.

This sequence joins TRBV3-1 (or the pseudogene TRBV3-2) and TRBJ2-7, with D possibly matching TRBD2 (6 bases). V lost 0 bases and J 2 bases, leaving 11 bases between the germline ends. The CDR3 is 15 amino acids. Germline-derived CDR1 and CDR2 are LGHDT and YNNKEL (reference sequence). The CDR3 DNA follows: TGTGCCAGCAGCCAAGACTTACGGGGGACCTACGAGCAGTACTTC. It codes for CASSQDLRGTYEQYF.

The chain recombines TRBV5-4 with TRBJ1-6, with 8 bases identical to TRBD1. The CDR3 spans 16 residues. CDR1 is SGHNT and CDR2 is YYREEE in the germline V gene (reference sequence). The junction had 12 bases not matched to a gene; V was cut back by 4 bases and J by 9 bases. The CDR3 sequence is CASSRAPDRASSPLHF. The CDR3 DNA reads TGTGCCAGCAGCCGGGCGCCGGACAGGGCTTCTTCACCCCTCCACTTT.

V and J are TRBV27 and TRBJ2-1; 7 nucleotides agree with TRBD2. The J segment lost 1 base and the V segment lost 5 bases, leaving 11 bases of the junction unmatched. The CDR3 covers 17 residues. Germline loops: CDR1 MNHEY, CDR2 SMNVEV (reference sequence). CDR3 bases: TGTGCCAGCAGTGTGGGAGGGAGGGCCTGGTCCTACAATGAGCAGTTCTTC. This gives the protein CASSVGGRAWSYNEQFF.

The chain links TRBV5-1 to TRBJ1-2; TRBD1 agrees at 7 bases. Germline CDR1 SGHRS, CDR2 YFSETQ. V shed 4 bases and J 3 bases; nucleotides not matched to a gene: 0. The length of the CDR3 is 12 residues. This chain's CDR3 is CASSQGDYGYTF. Written as DNA, the CDR3 is TGCGCCAGCAGCCAGGGGGACTATGGCTACACCTTC.

V and J are TRBV12-3 or TRBV12-4 and TRBJ1-1, with D uncertain. Trimming cost V 5 bases and J 8 bases, with 15 bases left between them. The CDR3 has 13 residues. This chain's CDR3 is CASSPSRRAEAFF. CDR3 nucleotide sequence: TGTGCCAGCAGTCCCTCCCGGCGGGCGGAAGCTTTCTTT.

The chain recombines TRBV5-4 with TRBJ1-2, with a possible D match to TRBD1 (5 bases). V dropped 4 bases and J dropped 4 bases, with 11 bases sitting between them. This CDR3 is built from 13 residues. Germline-derived CDR1 and CDR2 are SGHNT and YYREEE (reference sequence). The chain's CDR3 is CASSEQGGYGYTF. The CDR3 DNA reads TGTGCCAGCAGCGAGCAGGGCGGCTATGGCTACACCTTC.

The chain has TRBV11-2 and TRBJ2-2; 8 nucleotides align to TRBD2. After removal of 4 bases from V and 4 bases from J, the junction contained 5 bases not matched to a gene. From germline, CDR1 is SGHAT and CDR2 FQNNGV. This CDR3 is built from 15 residues. The CDR3: CASSSIAGPTGELFF. CDR3 coding DNA: TGTGCCAGCAGCTCTATAGCGGGACCCACCGGGGAGCTGTTTTTT.

The chain joins TRBV7-2 to TRBJ1-4, with D unclear. This CDR3 region has 14 residues. The germline V gene has CDR1 SGHTA and CDR2 FQGNSA. V dropped 3 bases and J dropped 4 bases, with 9 bases sitting between them. CDR3 DNA sequence: TGTGCCAGCAGCTTCCCGGGATATAATGAAAAACTGTTTTTT. Its protein product is CASSFPGYNEKLFF.

This chain uses TRBV5-4 with TRBJ2-1; the match to TRBD2 covers 14 bases. Germline V gives CDR1 SGHNT, CDR2 YYREEE (reference sequence). J gave up 3 bases and V 4 bases, and 6 bases lay outside the gene matches. This CDR3 has 17 amino acids. The CDR3 region has the DNA TGTGCCAGCAGCCCGAAAGGGACTAGCGGGGGCTACAATGAGCAGTTCTTC. This translates into CASSPKGTSGGYNEQFF.